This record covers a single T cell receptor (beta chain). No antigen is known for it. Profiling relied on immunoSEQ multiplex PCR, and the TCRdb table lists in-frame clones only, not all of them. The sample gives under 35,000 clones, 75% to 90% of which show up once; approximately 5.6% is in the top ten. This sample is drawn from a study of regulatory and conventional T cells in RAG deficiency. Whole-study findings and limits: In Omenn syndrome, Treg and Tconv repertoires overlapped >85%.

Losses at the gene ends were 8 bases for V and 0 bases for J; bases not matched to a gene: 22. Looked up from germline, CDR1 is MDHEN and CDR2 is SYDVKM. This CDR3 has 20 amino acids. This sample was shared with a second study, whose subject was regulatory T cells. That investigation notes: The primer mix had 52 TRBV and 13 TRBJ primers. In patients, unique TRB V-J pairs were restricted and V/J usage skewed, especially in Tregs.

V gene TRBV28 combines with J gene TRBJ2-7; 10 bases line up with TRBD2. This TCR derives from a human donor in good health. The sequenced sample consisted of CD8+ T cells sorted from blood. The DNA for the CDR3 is TGTGCCAGCCAATTTATAGGGGTCGGTAGCGGGAGGTCCGGCTCCTACGAGCAGTACTTC. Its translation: CASQFIGVGSGRSGSYEQYF.